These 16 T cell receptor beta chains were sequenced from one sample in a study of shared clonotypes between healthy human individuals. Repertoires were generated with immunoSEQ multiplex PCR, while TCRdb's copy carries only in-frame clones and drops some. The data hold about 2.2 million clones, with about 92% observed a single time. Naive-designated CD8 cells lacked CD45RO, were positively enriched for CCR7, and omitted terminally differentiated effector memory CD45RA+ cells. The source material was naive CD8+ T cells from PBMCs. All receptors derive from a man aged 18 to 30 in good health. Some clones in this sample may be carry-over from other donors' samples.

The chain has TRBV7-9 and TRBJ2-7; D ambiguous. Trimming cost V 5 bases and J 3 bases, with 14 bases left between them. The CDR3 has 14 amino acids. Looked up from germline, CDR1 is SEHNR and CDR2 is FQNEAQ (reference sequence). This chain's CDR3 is CASSSLAVDYEQYF. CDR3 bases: TGTGCCAGCAGCAGCTTAGCCGTAGACTACGAGCAGTACTTC.

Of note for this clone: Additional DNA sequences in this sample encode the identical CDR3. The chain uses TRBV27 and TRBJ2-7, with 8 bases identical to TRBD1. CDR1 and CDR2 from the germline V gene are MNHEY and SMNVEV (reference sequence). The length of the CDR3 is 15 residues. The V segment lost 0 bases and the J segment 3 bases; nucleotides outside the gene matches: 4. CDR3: CASSLSGTGFYEQYF. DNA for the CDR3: TGTGCCAGCAGTTTATCGGGGACAGGCTTCTACGAGCAGTACTTC.

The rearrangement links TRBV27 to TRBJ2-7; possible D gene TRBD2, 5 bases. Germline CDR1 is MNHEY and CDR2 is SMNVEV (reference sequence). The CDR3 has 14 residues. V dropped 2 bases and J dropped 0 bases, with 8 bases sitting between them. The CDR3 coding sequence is TGTGCCAGCAGTTTAGTCCGGGACTCCTACGAGCAGTACTTC. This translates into CASSLVRDSYEQYF.

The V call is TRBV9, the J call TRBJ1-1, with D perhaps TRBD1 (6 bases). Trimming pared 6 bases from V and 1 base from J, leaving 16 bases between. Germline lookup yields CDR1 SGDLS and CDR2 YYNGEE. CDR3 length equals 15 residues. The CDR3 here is CASTRGGGANTEAFF. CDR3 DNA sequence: TGTGCCAGCACCCGAGGGGGGGGCGCGAACACTGAAGCTTTCTTT.

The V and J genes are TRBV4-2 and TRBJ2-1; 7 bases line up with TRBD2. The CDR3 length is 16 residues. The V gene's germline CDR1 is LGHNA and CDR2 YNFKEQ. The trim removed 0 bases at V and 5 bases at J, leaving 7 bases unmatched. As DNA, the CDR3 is TGTGCCAGCAGCCAAGATCTAAGCGGGGTCAACAATGAGCAGTTCTTC. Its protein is CASSQDLSGVNNEQFF.

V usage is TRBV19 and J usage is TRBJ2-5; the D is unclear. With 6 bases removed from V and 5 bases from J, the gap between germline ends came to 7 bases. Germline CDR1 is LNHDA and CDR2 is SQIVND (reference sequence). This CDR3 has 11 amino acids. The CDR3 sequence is CASRRAETQYF. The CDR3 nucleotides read TGTGCCAGTAGAAGGGCGGAGACCCAGTACTTC.

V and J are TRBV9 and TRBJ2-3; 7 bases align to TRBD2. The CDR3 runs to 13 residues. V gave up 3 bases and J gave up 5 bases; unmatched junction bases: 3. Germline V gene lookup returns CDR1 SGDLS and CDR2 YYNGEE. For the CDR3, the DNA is TGTGCCAGCAGCGGGCCGGGGGGAGATACGCAGTATTTT. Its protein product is CASSGPGGDTQYF.

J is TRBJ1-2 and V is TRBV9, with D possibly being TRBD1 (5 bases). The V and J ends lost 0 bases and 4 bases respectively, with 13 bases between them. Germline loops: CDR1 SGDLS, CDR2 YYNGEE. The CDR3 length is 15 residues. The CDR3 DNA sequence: TGTGCCAGCAGCGTAGTACAGGACCCTCGCTATGGCTACACCTTC. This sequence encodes CASSVVQDPRYGYTF.

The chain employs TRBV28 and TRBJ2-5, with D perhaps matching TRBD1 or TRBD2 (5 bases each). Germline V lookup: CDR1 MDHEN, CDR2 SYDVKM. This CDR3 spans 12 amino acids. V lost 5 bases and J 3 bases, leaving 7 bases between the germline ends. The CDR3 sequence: CASSGGEETQYF. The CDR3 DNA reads TGTGCCAGCAGTGGGGGTGAAGAGACCCAGTACTTC.

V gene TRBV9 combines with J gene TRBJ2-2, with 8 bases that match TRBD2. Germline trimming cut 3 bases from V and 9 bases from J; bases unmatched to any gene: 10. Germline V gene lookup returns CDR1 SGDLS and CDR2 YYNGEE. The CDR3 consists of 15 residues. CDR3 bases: TGTGCCAGCAGCGGGGTACTAGCGGCGGACCGGGAGCTGTTTTTT. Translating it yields CASSGVLAADRELFF. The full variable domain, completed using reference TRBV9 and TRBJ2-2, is DSGVTQTPKHLITATGQRVTLRCSPRSGDLSVYWYQQSLDQGLQFLIQYYNGEERAKGNILERFSAQQFPDLHSELNLSSLELGDSALYFCASSGVLAADRELFFGEGSRLTVL.

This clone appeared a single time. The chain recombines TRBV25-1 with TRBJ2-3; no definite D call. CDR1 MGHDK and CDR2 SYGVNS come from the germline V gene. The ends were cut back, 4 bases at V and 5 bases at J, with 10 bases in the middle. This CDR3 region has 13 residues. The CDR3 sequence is CASSAFIQDTQYF. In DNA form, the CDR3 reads TGTGCCAGCAGTGCCTTTATACAAGATACGCAGTATTTT.

The CDR3 is CASSQVAGTLTAYEQYF. The CDR3 DNA reads TGCGCCAGCAGCCAAGTTGCGGGGACCTTAACGGCCTACGAGCAGTACTTC. The chain combines TRBV4-1 with TRBJ2-7, with D perhaps TRBD2 (6 bases). Trimming cost V 1 base and J 2 bases, with 18 bases left between them. CDR1 and CDR2 (germline): MGHRA, YSYEKL. This CDR3 has 17 amino acids.

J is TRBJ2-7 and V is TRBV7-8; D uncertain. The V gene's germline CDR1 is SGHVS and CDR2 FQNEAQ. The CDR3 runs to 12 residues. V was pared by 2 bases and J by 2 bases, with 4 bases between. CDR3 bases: TGTGCCAGCAGCTTAAATCCCTACGAGCAGTACTTC. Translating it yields CASSLNPYEQYF.

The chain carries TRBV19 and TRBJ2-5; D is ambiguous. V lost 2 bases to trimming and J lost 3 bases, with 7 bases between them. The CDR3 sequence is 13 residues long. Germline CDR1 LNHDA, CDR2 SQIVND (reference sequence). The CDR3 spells CASSILGKETQYF. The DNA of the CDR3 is TGTGCCAGTAGTATATTAGGGAAAGAGACCCAGTACTTC.

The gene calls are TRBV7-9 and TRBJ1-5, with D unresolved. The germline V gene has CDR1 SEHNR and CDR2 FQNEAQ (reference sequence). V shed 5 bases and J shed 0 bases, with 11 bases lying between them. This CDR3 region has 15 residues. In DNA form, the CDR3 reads TGTGCCAGCAGCACGGACTTGTCTAGCAATCAGCCCCAGCATTTT. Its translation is CASSTDLSSNQPQHF.

This chain's CDR3 is CASQSGHTIDEQYF. The CDR3 DNA sequence: TGTGCCAGCCAGTCGGGACACACCATCGACGAGCAGTACTTC. The V call is TRBV6-1, the J call TRBJ2-7; possible D gene TRBD1, 6 bases. The CDR3 has 14 residues. Germline CDR1 is MNHNS and CDR2 is SASEGT. V lost 8 bases and J 5 bases, leaving 19 bases between the germline ends.